This TCR beta chain comes out of a study of OX40 agonist ivuxolimab in advanced cancers. No patient had autoimmune disease or received systemic immunosuppression. There are 14 residues in the CDR3. After removal of 1 base from V and 7 bases from J, the junction contained 3 bases not matched to a gene. Germline V gene lookup returns CDR1 SGHRS and CDR2 YFSETQ. The method was immunoSEQ multiplex PCR; TCRdb's version includes in-frame clones alone and lacks a portion of them. Of about 66,000 clones listed, more than 75% are singletons. This specimen consisted of CD4+ or CD8+ T cells sorted from blood, obtained in a trial of the OX40 agonist ivuxolimab. The rearrangement uses TRBV5-1 and TRBJ1-4, with 8 bases aligning to TRBD1. The TCR was taken from an adult with an advanced solid tumor such as melanoma, head and neck, liver or kidney cancer. The CDR3 here is CASSLTGGREKLFF. CDR3 coding DNA: TGCGCCAGCAGCTTGACAGGGGGGCGTGAAAAACTGTTTTTT.